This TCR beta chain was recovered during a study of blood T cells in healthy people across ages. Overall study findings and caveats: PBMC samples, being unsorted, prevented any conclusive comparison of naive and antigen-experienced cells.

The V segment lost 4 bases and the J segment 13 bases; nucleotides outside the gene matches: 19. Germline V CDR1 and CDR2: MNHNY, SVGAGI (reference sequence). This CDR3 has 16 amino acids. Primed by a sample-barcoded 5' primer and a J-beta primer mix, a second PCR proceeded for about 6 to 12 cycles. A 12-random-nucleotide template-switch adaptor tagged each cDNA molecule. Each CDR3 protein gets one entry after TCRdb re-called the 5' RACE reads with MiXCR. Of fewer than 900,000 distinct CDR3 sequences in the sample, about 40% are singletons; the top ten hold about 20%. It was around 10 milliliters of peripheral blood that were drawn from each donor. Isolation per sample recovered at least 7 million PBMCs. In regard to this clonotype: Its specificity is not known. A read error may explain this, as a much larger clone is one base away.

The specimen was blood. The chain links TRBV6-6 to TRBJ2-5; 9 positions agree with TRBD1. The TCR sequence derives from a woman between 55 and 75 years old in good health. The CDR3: CASSSTGGMASHERYF. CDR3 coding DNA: TGTGCCAGCAGTTCGACAGGGGGAATGGCGTCGCACGAGCGGTACTTC.